A selection of T cell receptor beta chains follows, all from one sample in a study of blood T cell repertoires in COVID-19. Data came from immunoSEQ multiplex PCR; TCRdb stores just in-frame clones and leaves some out. The sample consists of under 150,000 clones, around 89% of them appearing once. Input material: peripheral blood. Receptors originate from a man in his 70s with active COVID-19. Each CDR3 is given with its conserved first and last residue. D genes are given only for firm matches. The listing skips clone size in some rows; elsewhere it reads once, few, many or a size class.

v_call	clone_size	cdr3_length	d_call	j_call	cdr3_aa	cdr3_nt
TRBV29-1	NA	15	TRBD2	TRBJ2-7	CSVWMSGSGSYEQYF	TGCAGCGTCTGGATGAGCGGGAGTGGATCCTACGAGCAGTACTTC
TRBV19	once	14	NA	TRBJ1-6	CASSSRDYNSPLHF	TGTGCCAGTAGTTCCCGGGACTATAATTCACCCCTCCACTTT
TRBV29-1	NA	11	TRBD2	TRBJ2-1	CSVEEGLHKFF	TGCAGCGTGGAGGAGGGACTACACAAGTTCTTC
TRBV2	NA	12	NA	TRBJ2-3	CASKPSADTQYF	TGTGCCAGCAAACCAAGCGCGGATACGCAGTATTTT
TRBV5-4	NA	15	TRBD2	TRBJ2-1	CASSSSGSSYNEQFF	TGTGCCAGCAGCTCTAGCGGTAGCTCCTACAATGAGCAGTTCTTC
TRBV19	once	13	NA	TRBJ2-3	CASKDSGVDTQYF	TGTGCCAGTAAGGACTCTGGGGTAGATACGCAGTATTTT
TRBV5-1	NA	15	NA	TRBJ2-6	CASSIQVAGANVLTF	TGCGCCAGCAGCATCCAGGTGGCGGGGGCCAACGTCCTGACTTTC
TRBV28	NA	15	NA	TRBJ2-2	CASSPPRLITGELFF	TGTGCCAGCAGTCCACCCAGACTAATCACCGGGGAGCTGTTTTTT
TRBV30	NA	15	NA	TRBJ2-7	CAWRVVGTQAYEQYF	TGTGCCTGGAGGGTCGTCGGGACTCAGGCCTACGAGCAGTACTTC
TRBV21-1	NA	13	NA	TRBJ1-2	CASSRRQGRGYTF	TGTGCCAGCAGCAGGCGACAGGGTCGAGGCTACACCTTC
TRBV9	few	15	NA	TRBJ2-2	CASSGPQGRTGELFF	TGTGCCAGCAGCGGGCCCCAGGGGCGGACCGGGGAGCTGTTTTTT
TRBV28	NA	14	NA	TRBJ1-6	CASSTGWGNSPLHF	TGTGCCAGCAGTACAGGGTGGGGTAATTCACCCCTCCACTTT
TRBV11-2	NA	13	NA	TRBJ2-5	CASTLTEQETQYF	TGTGCCAGCACCCTGACGGAGCAGGAGACCCAGTACTTC
TRBV15	NA	13	NA	TRBJ1-1	CATSRQGNTEAFF	TGTGCCACCAGCAGACAGGGTAACACTGAAGCTTTCTTT
TRBV2	NA	13	NA	TRBJ1-1	CASLKEVNTEAFF	TGTGCCAGCCTTAAGGAGGTGAACACTGAAGCTTTCTTT
TRBV9	NA	14	NA	TRBJ2-7	CASSVEEGSREQYF	TGTGCCAGCAGCGTGGAGGAAGGGTCCCGCGAGCAGTACTTC
TRBV5-5	NA	14	NA	TRBJ1-4	CASSFGVHTEKLFF	TGTGCCAGCAGCTTCGGGGTACACACTGAAAAACTGTTTTTT
TRBV5-1	NA	15	TRBD2	TRBJ2-1	CASSVTSGSVNEQFF	TGCGCCAGCAGCGTGACTAGCGGTTCCGTAAATGAGCAGTTCTTC
TRBV5-5	NA	14	NA	TRBJ1-4	CASSLDRNNEKLFF	TGTGCCAGCAGCCTCGACAGGAATAATGAAAAACTGTTTTTT
TRBV24-1	once	17	NA	TRBJ2-5	CATSDLPRGANQETQYF	TGTGCCACCAGTGATTTACCACGGGGGGCTAACCAAGAGACCCAGTACTTC
TRBV9	NA	15	TRBD2	TRBJ2-5	CASSVDLAGGETQYF	TGTGCCAGCAGCGTAGACTTAGCGGGAGGAGAGACCCAGTACTTC
TRBV28	NA	15	TRBD2	TRBJ2-2	CASTPPGGKTGELFF	TGTGCCAGCACCCCACCCGGGGGGAAGACCGGGGAGCTGTTTTTT
TRBV12-3/TRBV12-4	NA	13	NA	TRBJ2-7	CASSRGMSGEQYF	TGTGCCAGCAGTCGGGGGATGTCTGGTGAGCAGTACTTC
TRBV5-1	few	13	NA	TRBJ1-2	CASSLEGRGGYTF	TGCGCCAGCAGCTTGGAAGGCCGGGGAGGCTACACCTTC
TRBV5-1	NA	14	NA	TRBJ1-4	CASSFQGIGEKLFF	TGCGCCAGCAGCTTCCAGGGGATAGGGGAAAAACTGTTTTTT
TRBV24-1	NA	16	TRBD2	TRBJ2-1	CATSDLGLAGYNEQFF	TGTGCCACCAGTGATTTAGGACTAGCAGGTTACAATGAGCAGTTCTTC
TRBV7-2	NA	14	NA	TRBJ2-3	CASSLVPRGDTQYF	TGTGCCAGCAGCTTAGTTCCCCGAGGGGATACGCAGTATTTT
TRBV11-2	NA	16	TRBD2	TRBJ2-7	CASSSHPGLASHEQYF	TGTGCCAGCAGCAGCCACCCGGGACTAGCGTCCCACGAGCAGTACTTC